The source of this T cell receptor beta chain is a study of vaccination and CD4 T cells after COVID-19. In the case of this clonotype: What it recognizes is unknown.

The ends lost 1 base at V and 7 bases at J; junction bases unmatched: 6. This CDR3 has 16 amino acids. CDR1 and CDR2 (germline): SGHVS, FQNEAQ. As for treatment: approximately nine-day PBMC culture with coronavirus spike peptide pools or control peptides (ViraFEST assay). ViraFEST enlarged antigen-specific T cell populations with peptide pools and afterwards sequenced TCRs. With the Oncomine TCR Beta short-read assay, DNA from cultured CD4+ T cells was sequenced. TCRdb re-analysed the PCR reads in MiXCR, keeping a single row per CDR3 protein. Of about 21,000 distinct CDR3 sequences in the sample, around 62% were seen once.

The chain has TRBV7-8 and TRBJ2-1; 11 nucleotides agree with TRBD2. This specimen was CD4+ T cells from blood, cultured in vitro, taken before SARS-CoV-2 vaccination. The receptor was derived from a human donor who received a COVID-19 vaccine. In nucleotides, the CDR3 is TGTGCCAGCAGCTTAGTGGTGCCTAGCGGGGGGAATGAGCAGTTCTTC. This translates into CASSLVVPSGGNEQFF.